Described below is a single T cell receptor beta chain sequence and its context. Antigen: not known. The germline V gene encodes CDR1 SGDLS and CDR2 YYNGEE. CDR3 length equals 16 residues. Trimming took 4 bases from V and 3 from J, leaving 19 bases between them. This sample was included in a study of cytomegalovirus exposure and HLA in healthy donors. Study overall: A prior analysis found around 110 million unique TCR beta sequences from 150 million to 200 million T cells.

Overall study findings and caveats: Previous analysis showed most TCR beta V segments were productive about 87% or about 30% of the time. By a later analysis, the bulk of CMV-associated TCR beta chains appeared HLA-restricted.

The PCR employed 60 Vbeta primers together with 13 Jbeta primers. Profiling relied on immunoSEQ multiplex PCR, and the TCRdb table lists in-frame clones only, not all of them. The sample includes around 200,000 clones, roughly four fifths of them seen just once. Sampled while nominally healthy, donors likely had unrecorded immune exposures. This chain uses TRBV9 with TRBJ1-1; D call uncertain. The sequenced sample consisted of PBMCs. The receptor's source is a woman between 40 and 55 years old in good health and CMV-seronegative. The CDR3 sequence: CASSPRDIYVYTEAFF. Written as DNA, the CDR3 is TGTGCCAGCAGCCCACGGGATATCTACGTTTACACTGAAGCTTTCTTT.